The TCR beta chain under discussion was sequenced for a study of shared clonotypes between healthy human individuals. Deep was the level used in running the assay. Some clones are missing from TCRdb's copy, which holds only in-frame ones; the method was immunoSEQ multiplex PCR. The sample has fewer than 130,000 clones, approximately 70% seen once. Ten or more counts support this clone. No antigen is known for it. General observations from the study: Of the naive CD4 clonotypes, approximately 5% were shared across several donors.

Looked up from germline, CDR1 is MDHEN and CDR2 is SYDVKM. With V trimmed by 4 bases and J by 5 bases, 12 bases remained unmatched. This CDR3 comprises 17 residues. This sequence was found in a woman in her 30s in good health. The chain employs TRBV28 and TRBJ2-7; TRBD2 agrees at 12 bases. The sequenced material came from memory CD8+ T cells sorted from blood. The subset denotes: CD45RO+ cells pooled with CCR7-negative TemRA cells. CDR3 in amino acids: CASSSPLETSGRNEQYF. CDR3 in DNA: TGTGCCAGCAGTTCCCCTCTTGAGACTAGCGGGAGAAACGAGCAGTACTTC.